These 10 T cell receptor beta chains originate from one sample sequenced in a study of control samples from healthy donors and cancer patients. Repertoires were generated with immunoSEQ multiplex PCR, while TCRdb's copy carries only in-frame clones and drops some. The profile shows 99,000 or so clones, 83% of them singletons. The sequenced sample consisted of blood. Source of these receptors: a woman between 50 and 59 years old in good health.

V gene TRBV6-5 combines with J gene TRBJ1-1; D not certain. Trimming pared 0 bases from V and 0 bases from J, leaving 5 bases between. Germline lookup yields CDR1 MNHEY and CDR2 SVGAGI. This CDR3 is built from 14 residues. As DNA, the CDR3 is TGTGCCAGCAGTTACTCGAGGGTGAACACTGAAGCTTTCTTT. Protein product: CASSYSRVNTEAFF.

This clone was observed a few times. The same CDR3 arises from other DNA sequences in this sample as well. This chain connects TRBV9 to TRBJ1-1, with D possibly matching TRBD1 (6 bases). With 0 bases removed from V and 3 bases from J, the gap between germline ends came to 6 bases. The CDR3 has 13 residues. From germline, CDR1 is SGDLS and CDR2 YYNGEE. The CDR3 sequence is CASSVAGDTEAFF. DNA for the CDR3: TGTGCCAGCAGCGTAGCAGGGGACACTGAAGCTTTCTTT.

The chain links TRBV7-2 to TRBJ2-6, with D perhaps TRBD2 (5 bases). The CDR3 length is 17 residues. Germline assignment: CDR1 SGHTA and CDR2 FQGNSA. Trimming took 5 bases from V and 5 from J, leaving 19 bases between them. CDR3 sequence (DNA): TGTGCCAGCAGCCGGGATCTGTGGGCCACCCGGGCCAACGTCCTGACTTTC. Translated, it gives CASSRDLWATRANVLTF.

V usage is TRBV28 and J usage is TRBJ1-3; 8 nucleotides agree with TRBD1. CDR1 is MDHEN, CDR2 SYDVKM, per germline. CDR3 size: 14 residues. The trim removed 6 bases at V and 8 bases at J, leaving 9 bases unmatched. In DNA form, the CDR3 reads TGTGCCAGCAGCCTACAGGGGGGGCGGGACACCATATATTTT. Translation: CASSLQGGRDTIYF. The full variable domain, completed using reference TRBV28 and TRBJ1-3, is DVKVTQSSRYLVKRTGEKVFLECVQDMDHENMFWYRQDPGLGLRLIYFSYDVKMKEKGDIPEGYSVSREKKERFSLILESASTNQTSMYLCASSLQGGRDTIYFGEGSWLTVV.

The V gene is TRBV29-1, the J gene TRBJ2-7; the match to TRBD1 covers 7 bases. From germline, CDR1 is SQVTM and CDR2 ANQGSEA. V was pared by 3 bases and J by 1 base, with 6 bases of the junction left unmatched. CDR3 length: 14 amino acids. In DNA form, the CDR3 reads TGCAGCGTTGATCGCTTACAGGGGTCCTACGAGCAGTACTTC. This sequence encodes CSVDRLQGSYEQYF.

V gene TRBV7-9 combines with J gene TRBJ1-1; no definite D call. Germline CDR1 and CDR2: SEHNR and FQNEAQ (reference sequence). The CDR3 totals 13 residues. Trimming took off 5 bases at V and 2 bases at J, with 9 bases between the two ends. As DNA, the CDR3 is TGTGCCAGCAGCCCGGACGGAAACACTGAAGCTTTCTTT. It translates to CASSPDGNTEAFF. Variable domain in full (rest from reference TRBV7-9 and TRBJ1-1): DTGVSQNPRHKITKRGQNVTFRCDPISEHNRLYWYRQTLGQGPEFLTYFQNEAQLEKSRLLSDRFSAERPKGSFSTLEIQRTEQGDSAMYLCASSPDGNTEAFFGQGTRLTVV.

The chain has TRBV15 and TRBJ2-5; D might be TRBD1 (7 bases). The V gene's germline CDR1 is LNHNV and CDR2 YYDKDF (reference sequence). This CDR3 comprises 14 residues. With 3 bases removed from V and 2 bases from J, the gap between germline ends came to 10 bases. CDR3 protein: CATSRTGRQETQYF. Here the CDR3 DNA reads TGTGCCACCAGCAGGACAGGGAGGCAAGAGACCCAGTACTTC.

The chain joins TRBV30 to TRBJ1-2, with TRBD1 as a possible D gene (6 bases). The CDR3 totals 14 residues. Germline V gene sequence: CDR1 GTSNPN, CDR2 SVGIG (reference sequence). Trimming removed 3 bases at V and 0 bases at J, with 11 bases between. The CDR3 nucleotides are TGTGCCTGGAGACCGACAGGAGCTAACTATGGCTACACCTTC. Its translation: CAWRPTGANYGYTF.

This sequence joins TRBV19 and TRBJ1-2; 10 positions agree with TRBD1. V dropped 7 bases and J dropped 8; count of bases not matched to a gene: 7. Germline V gene data show CDR1 as LNHDA and CDR2 as SQIVND (reference sequence). The CDR3 covers 13 residues. The DNA for the CDR3 is TGTGCCAGTACTGACAGGGGGCGCCGGGGCTACACCTTC. It specifies CASTDRGRRGYTF.

This chain connects TRBV6-5 to TRBJ2-1; 7 positions agree with TRBD2. Germline V gene lookup returns CDR1 MNHEY and CDR2 SVGAGI. The CDR3 has 13 amino acids. V lost 7 bases to trimming and J lost 4 bases; unmatched junction nucleotides: 4. Here the CDR3 DNA reads TGTGCCAGCATGCTAGCGGCATACAATGAGCAGTTCTTC. Amino acids: CASMLAAYNEQFF.